This TCR beta chain was documented in a study of blood T cell repertoires in COVID-19. Across the whole study: The samples span acute and convalescent COVID-19 from the United States, Italy and Spain.

V gave up 4 bases and J gave up 3 bases; unmatched junction bases: 6. In germline, CDR1 is SQVTM, CDR2 ANQGSEA. The CDR3 loop spans 13 amino acids. Methods used by the authors: The assay estimated nucleated cells by amplifying reference gene primers. Assay: immunoSEQ multiplex PCR; the TCRdb copy retains only in-frame clones and omits some. D and trimming come from the DNA, and the V and J calls and clone size come from that table. The sample lists some 380,000 clones; approximately 89% were seen once. What was sequenced was PBMCs or T cells enriched from blood (not recorded which). The chain carries TRBV29-1 and TRBJ2-7, with 7 nucleotides matching TRBD2. The TCR comes from a man aged 30-40 years who had recovered from COVID-19. The CDR3 loop is CSVVTSVGYEQYF. The CDR3 DNA reads as TGCAGCGTTGTAACTAGCGTGGGCTACGAGCAGTACTTC.